This T cell receptor (beta chain) was identified in a study of Tregs in tolerant kidney transplant recipients. The data were produced by immunoSEQ multiplex PCR, yet TCRdb's version contains in-frame clones alone and is incomplete. The top ten hold 4.7% of the sample, which has under 100,000 clones, approximately 90% seen once. Unstimulated Tregs (CD4+CD25+CD127-) and CD4+CD25- non-Tregs were sorted from PBMCs. Sequencing was done on a sample of CD8+ T cells from blood. This TCR derives from a human donor in good health.

CDR3 sequence reads: CASSPDRPAGNTIYF. The CDR3, as DNA: TGCGCCAGCAGCCCTGACCGGCCGGCCGGAAACACCATATATTTT. The chain uses TRBV5-1 and TRBJ1-3, with D unresolved. CDR1 and CDR2 (germline): SGHRS, YFSETQ. V lost 4 bases, J lost 4 bases, and 15 bases lay in between. There are 15 residues in the CDR3.